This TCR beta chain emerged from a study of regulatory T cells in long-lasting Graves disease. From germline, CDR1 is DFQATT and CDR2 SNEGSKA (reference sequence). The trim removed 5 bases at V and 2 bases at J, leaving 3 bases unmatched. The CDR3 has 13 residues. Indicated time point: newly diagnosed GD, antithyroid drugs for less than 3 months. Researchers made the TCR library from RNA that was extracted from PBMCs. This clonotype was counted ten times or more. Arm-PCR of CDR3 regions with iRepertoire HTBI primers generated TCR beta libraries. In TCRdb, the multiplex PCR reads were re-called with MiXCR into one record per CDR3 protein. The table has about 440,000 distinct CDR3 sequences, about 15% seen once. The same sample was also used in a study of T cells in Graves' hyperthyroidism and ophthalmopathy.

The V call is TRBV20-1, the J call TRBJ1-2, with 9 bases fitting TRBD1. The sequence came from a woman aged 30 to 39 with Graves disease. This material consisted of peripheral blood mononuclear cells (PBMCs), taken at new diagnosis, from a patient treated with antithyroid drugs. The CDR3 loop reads CSARDRENYGYTF. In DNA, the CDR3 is TGCAGTGCTCGGGACAGGGAGAACTATGGCTACACCTTC.